This record looks at one T cell receptor beta chain sequence and its context. It has no known antigen specificity. No base quality information exists; no much larger clone differs at one position. In light of the paper, this sample's time point label describes: about 28 days (+/-7) after the second vaccine dose. Because spike-specific TCR depth and breadth did not differ between the two schedules, AZD1222 recipients who got a second dose at roughly 4 weeks were pooled with those who got a second dose at roughly 12 weeks. Vaccinee samples came from UK trials COV001 and COV002, including a single-blind randomized controlled phase 2/3 trial of AZD1222 (ChAdOx1 nCoV-19) in healthy adults. For TCRbeta chain sequencing, PBMC samples from trial participants were taken at day 0 and at day 28 after the second dose. The CDR3 regions of human TCRbeta chains were analyzed by immunosequencing. Per the source publication's procedure: TCRs in the repertoires were compared against a reference library of SARS-CoV-2-specific TCRs that had been generated with the MIRA antigen-specificity platform. Breadth meant the fraction of unique TCRs that were SARS-CoV-2-associated, whereas depth meant the fraction of total T cells that were SARS-CoV-2-associated. Using the MIRA data, every spike-specific TCR was mapped to the spike region that the TCR reacted to and assigned to either a CD4 or a CD8 class. Log10-transformed breadth and depth values were compared by one-way ANOVA with Sidak's multiple comparisons tests. The table comes from immuneACCESS by way of TCRdb, which keeps in-frame sequences with V and J called. Part of the clones is missing from these tables; in studies checked, under half for an unresolved V gene and the rest for unknown reasons. That table is the source of V, J and clone size, and D and trimming were worked out from the DNA. The sample table lists about 120,000 clones, roughly 90% of them with a count of one. Of the sample, roughly 14% falls within the top ten clones.

This sample is drawn from a study of T cell responses to AZD1222 COVID-19 vaccine (dated by TCRdb to about 2021). As for the study more broadly: A total of just over 230 trial participants underwent TCR sequencing, of whom some 210 received two doses of AZD1222 and around 25 received two doses of the MenACWY control vaccine. Trial participants were enrolled by age into 18-55, 56-69 and 70-plus year subgroups, with roughly 160, 29 and 62 TCR-sequenced participants respectively. The paper as a whole reports these results and caveats: Reportedly, almost half of the unique spike-specific TCRs recognized epitopes lying outside the regions that are mutated in the B.1.351 and B.1.1.7 variants. Vaccine-associated CD4 TCRs spanned the whole spike protein, with dominant responses in regions 160-218 and 743-854. Participants were mostly white British, with more females than males. The authors suggested clonal diversity may have been underestimated. In the small 56-69-year group, the increase in depth fell short of significance, most likely because of low power. No day 14 peak-response samples were available, so repertoires were characterized only after the peak T cell response. Conclusions about previously exposed vaccinees were limited because only six AZD1222 recipients were SARS-CoV-2 seropositive at baseline. A significant rise in spike-specific TCR breadth and depth was observed after two AZD1222 doses relative to day 0 and relative to MenACWY recipients.

V is clipped by 4 bases and J by 5 bases, and the sequence between their germline boundaries is 15 bases long. The CDR3, cysteine through phenylalanine, is 15 amino acids long. This entry keeps only the CDR3 DNA: 45 bases, framed from base 1. CDR1 and CDR2 (SGHNT, YYREEE) derive from the germline V gene (reference sequence). The V gene is TRBV5-4 and the J gene is TRBJ1-4, with a tentative D gene TRBD1 over 5 matching bases. The sequence derives from an adult who received the AZD1222 COVID-19 vaccine. The material was peripheral blood, obtained 28 days after the second AZD1222 dose. The CDR3 reads as follows: CASSPTEGLNEKLFF. At the DNA level, the sequence is TGTGCCAGCAGCCCCACGGAGGGGTTGAATGAAAAACTGTTTTTT.